This entry lists 15 T cell receptor beta chains sequenced from one sample in a study of T-cell reconstitution after alpha-beta-depleted transplantation in children. Construction of the TCRbeta library involved unique molecular identifiers. A single record per CDR3 protein comes from TCRdb applying MiXCR to the PCR reads. The sample consists of hundreds of thousands of distinct CDR3 sequences, 13% of them appearing once. The specimen was PBMCs, mostly from graft donor cells, collected 360 days after TCRalphabeta/CD19-depleted stem cell transplant. The receptors originated from a male patient between 10 and 17 years old who had a stem cell transplant for acute myeloid leukemia, so the T cells may come from the graft donor.

This chain connects TRBV20-1 to TRBJ2-6; D may match TRBD1 or TRBD2 (7 bases each). The CDR3 has 16 residues. Per the germline V gene, CDR1 is DFQATT and CDR2 is SNEGSKA (reference sequence). The chain's CDR3 is CREWEGAVAGANVLTF. The CDR3, as DNA: TGCAGGGAGTGGGAGGGGGCGGTCGCTGGGGCCAACGTCCTGACTTTC.

The chain recombines TRBV29-1 with TRBJ2-1; TRBD1 or TRBD2 may be the D gene (5 bases each). Germline lookup yields CDR1 SQVTM and CDR2 ANQGSEA. This CDR3 comprises 16 residues. V lost 7 bases and J 4 bases, leaving 23 bases between the germline ends. The CDR3, as DNA: TGCAGCGCGGGTGGGGCGACTACAAACCGATACAATGAGCAGTTCTTC. This translates into CSAGGATTNRYNEQFF.

This clonotype occurred a few times. This chain uses TRBV6-2 or TRBV6-3 with TRBJ2-1, with TRBD2 identical over 9 bases. The CDR3 is 17 amino acids. V was clipped by 6 bases and J by 8 bases; unmatched bases: 17. Germline V gene lookup returns CDR1 MNHEY and CDR2 SVGEGT. Written as DNA, the CDR3 is TGTGCCAGCAGGCGCTTTAGCGGGAGAGGGCCCCGGGATGAGCAGTTCTTC. This encodes CASRRFSGRGPRDEQFF.

V gene TRBV15 combines with J gene TRBJ1-2; D may be TRBD1 (5 bases). Germline CDR1 and CDR2: LNHNV and YYDKDF (reference sequence). The CDR3 extends over 15 amino acids. V was cut by 1 base and J by 2 bases, with 11 bases left in between. DNA for the CDR3: TGTGCCACCAGCAGAGGCGGAGGGGCGAACTATGGCTACACCTTC. This gives the protein CATSRGGGANYGYTF.

CDR3 in DNA: TGTGCCAGCAAGAAACAGGGATTCGTCGGCGAGCAGTACTTC. Its translation is CASKKQGFVGEQYF. The chain is built from TRBV12-3 or TRBV12-4 and TRBJ2-7; D might be TRBD1 (6 bases). The CDR3 contains 14 residues. The V end lost 7 bases, the J end lost 6 bases, and 19 bases lay between the germline ends.

J is TRBJ1-4 and V is TRBV12-3 or TRBV12-4; 7 bases match TRBD1. V shed 0 bases and J 10 bases; nucleotides not matched to a gene: 5. This CDR3 spans 14 amino acids. CDR3 nucleotide sequence: TGTGCCAGCAGTTTAGCAGGAGGGGGCGGAAAACTGTTTTTT. Residues: CASSLAGGGGKLFF.

Ten or more counts support this clonotype. The genes are TRBV19 and TRBJ2-6; TRBD1 might be the D (5 bases). Germline V gene sequence: CDR1 LNHDA, CDR2 SQIVND (reference sequence). CDR3 length: 20 residues. V shed 1 base and J shed 0 bases, with 19 bases lying between them. CDR3 loop: CASSIAPPGWRGSGANVLTF. The DNA for the CDR3 is TGTGCCAGTAGTATAGCTCCCCCAGGGTGGAGAGGCTCTGGGGCCAACGTCCTGACTTTC. The entire variable domain, with the rest obtained from reference TRBV19 and TRBJ2-6, is as follows: DGGITQSPKYLFRKEGQNVTLSCEQNLNHDAMYWYRQDPGQGLRLIYYSQIVNDFQKGDIAEGYSVSREKKESFPLTVTSAQKNPTAFYLCASSIAPPGWRGSGANVLTFGAGSRLTVL.

This clonotype was counted many times. This chain uses TRBV20-1 with TRBJ2-7, with TRBD1 as a possible D gene (5 bases). With 0 bases removed from V and 3 bases from J, the gap between germline ends came to 9 bases. The CDR3 is 13 residues long. Germline V gives CDR1 DFQATT, CDR2 SNEGSKA (reference sequence). CDR3 residues: CSARDQGIYEQYF. The CDR3 coding sequence is TGCAGTGCTAGAGATCAGGGAATCTACGAGCAGTACTTC.

J is TRBJ2-2 and V is TRBV20-1, with TRBD2 as a possible D gene (6 bases). Germline CDR1 and CDR2: DFQATT and SNEGSKA (reference sequence). V was pared by 4 bases and J by 4 bases, with 16 bases between. CDR3 length: 15 residues. CDR3 residues: CSATDARRATGELFF. In DNA form, the CDR3 reads TGCAGTGCTACAGACGCCAGGAGGGCCACCGGGGAGCTGTTTTTT.

The chain employs TRBV27 and TRBJ1-1, with unresolved D. The CDR3 is 15 amino acids. The germline CDR1 and CDR2 sequences are MNHEY and SMNVEV (reference sequence). V was trimmed by 3 bases and J by 3 bases, leaving 14 bases between them. CDR3 DNA: TGTGCCAGCAGTTTCGGGTCCCCCTCAGACACTGAAGCTTTCTTT. Translating gives CASSFGSPSDTEAFF.

This clonotype was counted only a few times. The chain joins TRBV29-1 to TRBJ2-1, with D possibly TRBD2 on 6 matching bases. In germline, CDR1 is SQVTM, CDR2 ANQGSEA. Trimming took 6 bases from V and 3 from J, leaving 12 bases between them. The CDR3 loop spans 13 amino acids. The CDR3 region is CSVWSGHYNEQFF. The CDR3 DNA reads as TGCAGCGTCTGGAGCGGGCACTACAATGAGCAGTTCTTC.

The chain is built from TRBV7-6 and TRBJ2-3, with D perhaps matching TRBD1 or TRBD2 (5 bases each). CDR1 is SGHVS and CDR2 is FNYEAQ in the germline V gene. The CDR3 extends over 12 amino acids. V was trimmed by 4 bases and J by 6 bases, leaving 8 bases between them. CDR3 loop: CASSWGYDTQYF. DNA of the CDR3: TGTGCCAGCAGCTGGGGGTATGATACGCAGTATTTT. Based on the CDR3 plus reference TRBV7-6 and TRBJ2-3, the full variable domain is GAGVSQSPRYKVTKRGQDVALRCDPISGHVSLYWYRQALGQGPEFLTYFNYEAQQDKSGLPNDRFSAERPEGSISTLTIQRTEQRDSAMYRCASSWGYDTQYFGPGTRLTVL.

This clonotype was counted a few times. The chain uses TRBV12-3 or TRBV12-4 and TRBJ1-6; 7 bases line up with TRBD1. Trimming at V came to 1 base and at J to 10 bases, leaving 7 bases not matched to a gene. The CDR3 totals 15 residues. In DNA form, the CDR3 reads TGTGCCAGCAGTTTAGAGGGGGCGATTCGGTCACCCCTCCACTTT. Amino acids: CASSLEGAIRSPLHF.

V usage is TRBV29-1 and J usage is TRBJ2-3, with D possibly being TRBD2 (6 bases). Germline lookup yields CDR1 SQVTM and CDR2 ANQGSEA. The CDR3 length is 13 residues. V was pared by 7 bases and J by 5 bases, with 16 bases between. CDR3 sequence: CSGGRGKGDTQYF. CDR3 nucleotide sequence: TGCAGCGGGGGTCGGGGGAAAGGAGATACGCAGTATTTT.

This clonotype was observed a few times. The junction shows a germline mismatch at one end, possibly a read error. The V gene is TRBV20-1, the J gene TRBJ2-1; 9 bases fit TRBD2. This CDR3 has 15 amino acids. Per germline, CDR1 DFQATT and CDR2 SNEGSKA (reference sequence). CDR3 region: CSAALSGSSNNEQFF. The DNA of the CDR3 is TGCAGTGCTGCGCTTAGCGGGAGCTCCAACAATGAGCAGTTCTTC.